This entry lists 24 T cell receptor beta chains sequenced from one sample in a study of T cell responses to AZD1222 COVID-19 vaccine. Using immunoSEQ multiplex PCR, the repertoire was profiled, and TCRdb retains in-frame clones only, with some absent. The sample has some 120,000 clones, 85% to 90% seen once. The specimen was peripheral blood, collected on day 0 of AZD1222 vaccination. These receptors all stem from an adult in good health.

The V gene is TRBV3-1 (or the pseudogene TRBV3-2), the J gene TRBJ1-4, with 8 bases identical to TRBD1. This CDR3 has 14 amino acids. The germline V gene encodes CDR1 LGHDT and CDR2 YNNKEL (reference sequence). With 3 bases clipped from V and 5 bases from J, the junction kept 2 bases outside the gene matches. Here the CDR3 DNA reads TGTGCCAGCAGCCAGCGGACAGGGAATGAAAAACTGTTTTTT. This sequence encodes CASSQRTGNEKLFF.

V usage is TRBV5-1 and J usage is TRBJ2-2; 9 bases fit TRBD1. The junction had 5 bases not matched to a gene; V was cut back by 4 bases and J by 4 bases. Germline lookup yields CDR1 SGHRS and CDR2 YFSETQ. This CDR3 spans 15 amino acids. The CDR3 coding sequence is TGCGCCAGCAGCGTGACAGGGGGAATCACCGGGGAGCTGTTTTTT. It codes for CASSVTGGITGELFF. Together with reference TRBV5-1 and TRBJ2-2, the CDR3 gives the full variable domain: KAGVTQTPRYLIKTRGQQVTLSCSPISGHRSVSWYQQTPGQGLQFLFEYFSETQRNKGNFPGRFSGRQFSNSRSEMNVSTLELGDSALYLCASSVTGGITGELFFGEGSRLTVL.

The chain employs TRBV27 and TRBJ2-1; 11 bases fit TRBD2. Germline V CDR1 and CDR2: MNHEY, SMNVEV (reference sequence). The length of the CDR3 is 16 residues. Losses at the gene ends were 6 bases for V and 4 bases for J; bases not matched to a gene: 8. As DNA, the CDR3 is TGTGCCAGCAGCCCTCGGGGACTAGCGGCATACAATGAGCAGTTCTTC. Its translation is CASSPRGLAAYNEQFF.

This rearrangement joins TRBV5-6 to TRBJ2-3; D possibly corresponds to TRBD1 (5 bases). Trimming took off 5 bases at V and 4 bases at J, with 14 bases between the two ends. Germline-derived CDR1 and CDR2 are SGHDT and YYEEEE. This CDR3 spans 14 amino acids. The DNA for the CDR3 is TGTGCCAGCAGAGCTCAGGGTTTTGCAGATACGCAGTATTTT. The encoded protein is CASRAQGFADTQYF.

This clone turned up a few times. This sequence joins TRBV7-2 and TRBJ1-4; 9 bases map to TRBD1. This CDR3 has 14 amino acids. Germline V gene sequence: CDR1 SGHTA, CDR2 FQGNSA. With V trimmed by 5 bases and J by 5 bases, 3 bases remained unmatched. The DNA for the CDR3 is TGTGCCAGCAGCCCGGACAGGGGAAATGAAAAACTGTTTTTT. Its protein product is CASSPDRGNEKLFF.

This sequence joins TRBV9 and TRBJ2-7, with D possibly matching TRBD1 (5 bases). Trimming shortened V by 0 bases and J by 5 bases, and 12 bases separated the two germline ends. In germline, CDR1 is SGDLS, CDR2 YYNGEE. The CDR3 length is 14 residues. DNA for the CDR3: TGTGCCAGCAGCGTAGGCAGGGCCCCAGACGAGCAGTACTTC. As protein: CASSVGRAPDEQYF.

The chain links TRBV27 to TRBJ1-2, with a tentative D call TRBD1 (5 bases). Germline lookup yields CDR1 MNHEY and CDR2 SMNVEV (reference sequence). V lost 5 bases and J lost 2, with 9 bases in between. The CDR3 totals 13 residues. The CDR3 region has the DNA TGTGCCAGCAGTATTCAGGGAAACTATGGCTACACCTTC. Encoded protein: CASSIQGNYGYTF.

J is TRBJ2-1 and V is TRBV6-4; possible D gene TRBD2, 6 bases. The germline gives CDR1 MRHNA, CDR2 SNTAGT. CDR3 length: 14 residues. V was trimmed by 5 bases and J by 6 bases, leaving 14 bases between them. This CDR3 reads CASSPGLPLNEQFF. The DNA of the CDR3 is TGTGCCAGCAGTCCGGGACTCCCCCTCAATGAGCAGTTCTTC.

V usage is TRBV19 and J usage is TRBJ2-7, with a possible D match to TRBD1 (6 bases). The germline V and J ends were trimmed by 6 bases and 7 bases, with 16 bases remaining between them. CDR3 length equals 13 residues. From germline, CDR1 is LNHDA and CDR2 SQIVND (reference sequence). CDR3 loop: CASRTTGTMEQYF. The CDR3 DNA reads TGTGCCAGTAGAACGACAGGAACAATGGAGCAGTACTTC. The entire variable domain, with the rest obtained from reference TRBV19 and TRBJ2-7, is as follows: DGGITQSPKYLFRKEGQNVTLSCEQNLNHDAMYWYRQDPGQGLRLIYYSQIVNDFQKGDIAEGYSVSREKKESFPLTVTSAQKNPTAFYLCASRTTGTMEQYFGPGTRLTVT.

This sequence joins TRBV21-1 and TRBJ1-2. TRBV21-1 is annotated as a pseudogene. The CDR3 runs 14 residues. The CDR3 region is CASSKDQRDYGYTF. DNA for the CDR3: TGTGCCAGCAGCAAAGACCAGAGGGATTATGGCTACACCTTC.

This rearrangement joins TRBV5-1 to TRBJ1-2; no clear D gene. Trimming took 4 bases from V and 4 from J, leaving 8 bases between them. CDR3 length: 12 residues. CDR1 and CDR2 (germline): SGHRS, YFSETQ. DNA for the CDR3: TGCGCCAGCAGCGGCAGCTCCTATGGCTACACCTTC. It encodes CASSGSSYGYTF.

This clone occurred once. The rearrangement uses TRBV5-1 and TRBJ1-2; D ambiguous. The germline gives CDR1 SGHRS, CDR2 YFSETQ. The CDR3 spans 13 residues. V lost 0 bases and J lost 0, with 3 bases in between. The CDR3 bases are TGCGCCAGCAGCTTGGGACCTAACTATGGCTACACCTTC. This sequence encodes CASSLGPNYGYTF. The variable domain in full, with the rest retrieved from reference TRBV5-1 and TRBJ1-2, is KAGVTQTPRYLIKTRGQQVTLSCSPISGHRSVSWYQQTPGQGLQFLFEYFSETQRNKGNFPGRFSGRQFSNSRSEMNVSTLELGDSALYLCASSLGPNYGYTFGSGTRLTVV.

The gene calls are TRBV3-1 (or the pseudogene TRBV3-2) and TRBJ1-5; no clear D gene. The CDR3 covers 13 residues. Per germline, CDR1 LGHDT and CDR2 YNNKEL (reference sequence). V dropped 6 bases and J dropped 7 bases, with 13 bases sitting between them. As DNA, the CDR3 is TGTGCCAGCAGTCTTAAACTAGAGCAGCCCCAGCATTTT. Translation: CASSLKLEQPQHF.

V and J are TRBV10-3 and TRBJ2-2; TRBD1 aligns across 7 bases. V shed 9 bases and J 4 bases; nucleotides not matched to a gene: 11. Germline V gene lookup returns CDR1 ENHRY and CDR2 SYGVKD. This CDR3 has 15 amino acids. The CDR3, as DNA: TGTGCCATTCGCCCTGGGACAGACCTCACCGGGGAGCTGTTTTTT. It translates to CAIRPGTDLTGELFF.

The chain joins TRBV18 to TRBJ2-1, with D possibly TRBD1 on 5 matching bases. Germline CDR1 KGHSH, CDR2 LQKENI. The CDR3 runs to 14 residues. The germline V and J ends were trimmed by 3 bases and 6 bases, with 12 bases remaining between them. The chain's CDR3 is CASSPRTGVNEQFF. The DNA for the CDR3 is TGTGCCAGCTCACCCCGAACAGGAGTCAATGAGCAGTTCTTC.

The J gene is TRBJ1-2, the V gene TRBV7-2; tentatively, D is TRBD1 (6 bases). Germline V gene lookup returns CDR1 SGHTA and CDR2 FQGNSA. The CDR3 extends over 13 amino acids. The germline V and J ends were trimmed by 1 base and 5 bases, with 8 bases remaining between them. The CDR3 DNA follows: TGTGCCAGCAGCTTAGGGGGGCAGTATGGCTACACCTTC. Protein sequence: CASSLGGQYGYTF. The full variable domain, completed using reference TRBV7-2 and TRBJ1-2, is GAGVSQSPSNKVTEKGKDVELRCDPISGHTALYWYRQSLGQGLEFLIYFQGNSAPDKSGLPSDRFSAERTGGSVSTLTIQRTQQEDSAVYLCASSLGGQYGYTFGSGTRLTVV.

The chain recombines TRBV5-6 with TRBJ1-6; 7 nucleotides match TRBD1. The V gene end was trimmed by 4 bases and the J gene end by 7 bases; junction bases not matched to a gene: 2. The CDR3 is 13 residues long. Germline V gene sequence: CDR1 SGHDT, CDR2 YYEEEE. The CDR3 DNA reads as TGTGCCAGCAGCATGACAGGGAATTCACCCCTCCACTTT. Its translation is CASSMTGNSPLHF.

The CDR3, as DNA: TGTGCCAGCAGCCCAATGGGGGGGCTAGCGAGCACAGATACGCAGTATTTT. It translates to CASSPMGGLASTDTQYF. V and J are TRBV13 and TRBJ2-3; D is perhaps TRBD2 (7 bases). The V gene lost 5 bases and the J gene lost 0 bases, with 18 bases spanning the gap. There are 17 residues in the CDR3. Germline CDR1 reads PRHDT; CDR2 reads FYEKMQ (reference sequence).

The V call is TRBV9, the J call TRBJ1-6; 9 positions agree with TRBD1. The trim removed 4 bases at V and 8 bases at J, leaving 4 bases unmatched. The CDR3 has 14 amino acids. Germline V lookup: CDR1 SGDLS, CDR2 YYNGEE. CDR3 loop: CASSPRTGDSPLHF. The CDR3 DNA is TGTGCCAGCAGCCCAAGGACAGGGGATTCACCCCTCCACTTT. The full variable domain, its missing parts supplied by reference TRBV9 and TRBJ1-6, is DSGVTQTPKHLITATGQRVTLRCSPRSGDLSVYWYQQSLDQGLQFLIQYYNGEERAKGNILERFSAQQFPDLHSELNLSSLELGDSALYFCASSPRTGDSPLHFGNGTRLTVT.

The J gene is TRBJ2-7, the V gene TRBV19, with D uncertain. CDR3 length: 13 residues. Germline CDR1 and CDR2: LNHDA and SQIVND (reference sequence). The germline V and J ends were trimmed by 7 bases and 4 bases, with 14 bases remaining between them. The CDR3 DNA follows: TGTGCCAGTACGGACCCCTATACGTACGAGCAGTACTTC. It yields the protein CASTDPYTYEQYF.

This chain joins TRBV28 and TRBJ2-7; 8 bases align to TRBD1. V shed 2 bases and J 3 bases; nucleotides not matched to a gene: 3. The CDR3 is 14 amino acids. CDR1 is MDHEN, CDR2 SYDVKM, per germline. The CDR3 loop is CASSLGQGIYEQYF. For the CDR3, the DNA is TGTGCCAGCAGTTTAGGACAGGGTATCTACGAGCAGTACTTC.

This rearrangement joins TRBV28 to TRBJ1-2; D gene unclear. Between the trimmed V and J ends, which lost 6 bases and 3 bases, there was a span of 14 bases. The germline V gene encodes CDR1 MDHEN and CDR2 SYDVKM. The CDR3 has 14 amino acids. CDR3 region: CASSALPLDYGYTF. CDR3 coding DNA: TGTGCCAGCAGCGCCTTGCCACTCGACTATGGCTACACCTTC.

This chain links TRBV7-9 with TRBJ1-5, with TRBD1 matching 7 bases. The CDR3 runs to 18 residues. In germline, CDR1 is SEHNR, CDR2 FQNEAQ (reference sequence). The ends lost 1 base at V and 2 bases at J; junction bases unmatched: 11. The CDR3 here is CASSLVAGGSGRNQPQHF. The CDR3 DNA sequence: TGTGCCAGCAGCTTAGTAGCAGGGGGGTCGGGACGCAATCAGCCCCAGCATTTT. Drawing the rest from reference TRBV7-9 and TRBJ1-5, the complete variable domain is DTGVSQNPRHKITKRGQNVTFRCDPISEHNRLYWYRQTLGQGPEFLTYFQNEAQLEKSRLLSDRFSAERPKGSFSTLEIQRTEQGDSAMYLCASSLVAGGSGRNQPQHFGDGTRLSIL.

DNA for the CDR3: TGTGCCAGCAGTTTTAGCGGGTCCACCTACGAGCAGTACTTC. Protein sequence: CASSFSGSTYEQYF. This rearrangement joins TRBV3-1 (or the pseudogene TRBV3-2) to TRBJ2-7; TRBD2 matches 7 bases. In germline, CDR1 is LGHDT, CDR2 YNNKEL (reference sequence). V lost 6 bases to trimming and J lost 2 bases; unmatched junction nucleotides: 7. CDR3 length: 14 residues.